Listed here are 7 T cell receptor beta chains from one sample, sequenced in a study of preoperative IRX-2 immunotherapy in early breast cancer. Method: immunoSEQ multiplex PCR; TCRdb's copy keeps in-frame clones and lacks some. The data show approximately 96,000 clones, about nine tenths seen once. The treatment denotes: preoperative locoregional IRX-2 cytokine immunotherapy. This specimen consisted of tumor tissue, obtained after IRX-2 immunotherapy. All receptors derive from a human donor with breast cancer.

The rearrangement links TRBV11-3 to TRBJ1-2, with TRBD1 as a possible D gene (5 bases). The CDR3 length is 15 residues. The V gene lost 4 bases and the J gene lost 5 bases, with 17 bases spanning the gap. Looked up from germline, CDR1 is SGHNT and CDR2 is YENEEA. CDR3 amino acids: CASSSSPGTAYGYTF. The CDR3 DNA reads TGTGCCAGCAGCTCAAGTCCCGGGACTGCGTATGGCTACACCTTC.

The gene calls are TRBV6-8 and TRBJ2-7; 8 bases are a match to TRBD1. This CDR3 spans 13 amino acids. The J segment lost 13 bases and the V segment lost 6 bases, leaving 14 bases of the junction unmatched. The V gene's germline CDR1 is MNHGY and CDR2 SAAAGT. CDR3 nucleotides: TGTGCCAGCAGCCTCCAGTGGACAGGGTCCATATACTTC. Translated: CASSLQWTGSIYF.

The chain joins TRBV5-1 to TRBJ2-5; 8 nucleotides align to TRBD1. Germline CDR1 and CDR2: SGHRS and YFSETQ. The CDR3 is made up of 15 amino acids. Trimming took 1 base from V and 4 from J; bases not matched to a gene: 6. The CDR3 DNA follows: TGCGCCAGCAGCTTGAATACAGGGGGTGGAGAGACCCAGTACTTC. Amino acids: CASSLNTGGGETQYF.

The chain employs TRBV6-7 and TRBJ2-7, with D unclear. TRBV6-7 is an open reading frame, and its role is uncertain. The CDR3 consists of 14 residues. Trimming took 7 bases from V and 0 from J, leaving 13 bases between them. The CDR3 sequence is CASKKSANSYEQYF. The DNA for the CDR3 is TGTGCCAGCAAGAAGTCCGCTAACTCCTACGAGCAGTACTTC.

The chain carries TRBV7-2 and TRBJ1-1, with a tentative D call TRBD1 (6 bases). There are 13 residues in the CDR3. The V gene lost 6 bases and the J gene lost 6 bases, with 14 bases spanning the gap. Germline values: CDR1 SGHTA, CDR2 FQGNSA. The CDR3 DNA is TGTGCCAGCAGATTTACAGGGTGGTCTGAAGCTTTCTTT. Translation: CASRFTGWSEAFF.

DNA of the CDR3: TGTGCCAGTAGTATGGGGTCCGGCAGAGCTTACAATGAGCAGTTCTTC. Translating gives CASSMGSGRAYNEQFF. The J gene is TRBJ2-1, the V gene TRBV19; D uncertain. This CDR3 spans 16 amino acids. Germline CDR1 LNHDA, CDR2 SQIVND (reference sequence). Trimming removed 3 bases from V and 4 bases from J, with 16 bases in between. The full variable domain, rest sourced from reference TRBV19 and TRBJ2-1, is DGGITQSPKYLFRKEGQNVTLSCEQNLNHDAMYWYRQDPGQGLRLIYYSQIVNDFQKGDIAEGYSVSREKKESFPLTVTSAQKNPTAFYLCASSMGSGRAYNEQFFGPGTRLTVL.

This chain uses TRBV5-1 with TRBJ2-1; TRBD1 matches at 9 bases. Trimming at V came to 4 bases and at J to 1 base, leaving 3 bases not matched to a gene. Looked up from germline, CDR1 is SGHRS and CDR2 is YFSETQ. The CDR3 loop spans 15 amino acids. In nucleotides, the CDR3 is TGCGCCAGCAGCCCGGGACAGGGATCCTACAATGAGCAGTTCTTC. Translation gives CASSPGQGSYNEQFF. Full variable domain (rest looked up from reference TRBV5-1 and TRBJ2-1): KAGVTQTPRYLIKTRGQQVTLSCSPISGHRSVSWYQQTPGQGLQFLFEYFSETQRNKGNFPGRFSGRQFSNSRSEMNVSTLELGDSALYLCASSPGQGSYNEQFFGPGTRLTVL.